This entry features one T cell receptor beta chain sequence. Its antigen remains unidentified. This sample's treatment: roughly 11-day PBMC culture with coronavirus spike peptide pools or control peptides (ViraFEST assay). Before TCRs were sequenced, ViraFEST expanded antigen-specific T cells with peptide pools. V was clipped by 1 base and J by 1 base, with 10 bases between them. The germline V gene has CDR1 GTSNPN and CDR2 SVGIG (reference sequence). This CDR3 region has 15 residues. The source of the sample is a study of vaccination and CD4 T cells after COVID-19. As for the study in general: Six males and four females, two Hispanic, made up the convalescents. A CEFX pool, an HIV-1 Nef pool, or else no peptide went into the control cultures.

Study-level results: Convalescent patients' median share of reactive clones seen only post-vaccination was about 86%.

Sequencing of DNA taken from cultured CD4+ T cells relied on the Oncomine TCR Beta short-read assay. Using its own MiXCR run on the PCR reads, TCRdb lists one record per CDR3 protein. The sample carries approximately 10,000 distinct CDR3 sequences, roughly half recorded once. The TCR was taken from a human donor who had recovered from COVID-19. The V and J genes are TRBV30 and TRBJ2-2, with a tentative D call TRBD1 (6 bases). Sequences were obtained from CD4+ T cells from blood, cultured in vitro. The CDR3 DNA reads as TGTGCCTGGAGTGGAGGGGGTTGGAACACCGGGGAGCTGTTTTTT. It encodes CAWSGGGWNTGELFF.